What follows are 18 T cell receptor beta chains derived from one specimen sequenced in a study of CD8 T cells in ankylosing spondylitis. The antigens for these receptors are not known. Notes on the study in general: What seemed typical of ankylosing spondylitis blood was a TCR beta motif built from under 10 highly homologous variants.

MiXCR, run by TCRdb on the 5' RACE reads, gives a single entry per CDR3 protein. The sample lists 300,000 to 400,000 distinct CDR3 sequences, approximately 20% occurring once. The sequencing sample was made of blood, either unsorted or a sorted T cell fraction (not recorded which). These receptors all stem from a male donor with ankylosing spondylitis.

This clonotype has a handful of counts. This sequence joins TRBV6-6 and TRBJ2-7; no definite D call. V dropped 6 bases and J dropped 1 base, with 10 bases sitting between them. The germline gives CDR1 MNHNY, CDR2 SVGAGI (reference sequence). The CDR3 is 13 residues long. In DNA, the CDR3 is TGTGCCAGCAGCAACCAGGCTTCCTACGAGCAGTACTTC. Its protein is CASSNQASYEQYF.

This chain uses TRBV25-1 with TRBJ2-2, with D perhaps TRBD2 (5 bases). Trimming removed 3 bases from V and 6 bases from J, with 11 bases in between. CDR1 is MGHDK and CDR2 is SYGVNS in the germline V gene. The CDR3 runs 14 residues. In nucleotides, the CDR3 is TGTGCCAGCAGTGACCCTACTAGGGCCGGGGAGCTGTTTTTT. It codes for CASSDPTRAGELFF.

The V and J genes are TRBV5-1 and TRBJ1-1; no clear D gene. Deletions cut 6 bases from V and 2 bases from J, with 11 bases between. Per the germline V gene, CDR1 is SGHRS and CDR2 is YFSETQ. The CDR3 is 13 amino acids. The CDR3 DNA follows: TGCGCCAGCAAGGAGTTGGGTAACACTGAAGCTTTCTTT. Protein product: CASKELGNTEAFF.

This clonotype has only a few counts. CDR3 in amino acids: CATSKSNQPQHF. The CDR3 region has the DNA TGTGCCACCAGTAAGAGCAATCAGCCCCAGCATTTT. The genes are TRBV24-1 and TRBJ1-5; D is unresolved. V lost 6 bases and J 1 base, leaving 3 bases between the germline ends. The CDR3 extends over 12 amino acids. CDR1 KGHDR and CDR2 SFDVKD come from the germline V gene.

The chain combines TRBV5-6 with TRBJ2-3, with a weak D call TRBD2 (5 bases). V was pared by 4 bases and J by 4 bases, with 13 bases between. CDR1 and CDR2 from the germline V gene are SGHDT and YYEEEE. The CDR3 spans 14 residues. CDR3 in DNA: TGTGCCAGCAGCCTTGGACTCGGGTCAGATACGCAGTATTTT. Amino acid sequence: CASSLGLGSDTQYF.

The chain combines TRBV20-1 with TRBJ2-1, with 7 nucleotides matching TRBD2. Trimming at V came to 0 bases and at J to 8 bases, leaving 10 bases not matched to a gene. The CDR3 has 15 amino acids. Per the germline V gene, CDR1 is DFQATT and CDR2 is SNEGSKA (reference sequence). The CDR3 coding sequence is TGCAGTGCTAGAGATCCGGGAGGCCCGTTTGATGAGCAGTTCTTC. As protein: CSARDPGGPFDEQFF.

This chain uses TRBV20-1 with TRBJ2-7; D might be TRBD1 or TRBD2, each matching 6 bases. CDR1 and CDR2 from the germline V gene are DFQATT and SNEGSKA (reference sequence). V was shortened by 5 bases and J by 6 bases, with 17 bases between the two germline ends. The CDR3 has 13 amino acids. CDR3 residues: CSAGGGPKREQYF. The CDR3 DNA sequence: TGCAGTGCTGGAGGGGGGCCCAAGCGCGAGCAGTACTTC.

The J gene is TRBJ2-3, the V gene TRBV20-1; perhaps TRBD2 as D (5 bases). This CDR3 comprises 13 residues. Trimming left V 6 bases short and J 4 bases short, with 14 bases between. Germline V lookup: CDR1 DFQATT, CDR2 SNEGSKA (reference sequence). In DNA, the CDR3 is TGCAGTGCCCTGGTTCTAGCTTCAGATACGCAGTATTTT. Translating gives CSALVLASDTQYF.

This chain uses TRBV6-6 with TRBJ2-7; 8 nucleotides match TRBD1. V gave up 8 bases and J gave up 5 bases; unmatched junction bases: 5. The V gene's germline CDR1 is MNHNY and CDR2 SVGAGI (reference sequence). The CDR3 runs 12 residues. CDR3 region: CASSTGEHEQYF. The DNA for the CDR3 is TGTGCCAGCTCGACAGGGGAGCACGAGCAGTACTTC.

The V call is TRBV28, the J call TRBJ1-3, with a possible D match to TRBD1 (5 bases). Germline CDR1 is MDHEN and CDR2 is SYDVKM. The CDR3 has 15 amino acids. Trimming pared 3 bases from V and 3 bases from J, leaving 12 bases between. The CDR3 DNA is TGTGCCAGCAGTTTGGGTTGGGGGTATGGAAACACCATATATTTT. Translation gives CASSLGWGYGNTIYF.

This clonotype came up a few times. The junction differs from germline at one of its ends, possibly a read error. This chain links TRBV20-1 with TRBJ2-5, with TRBD1 identical over 11 bases. CDR3 size: 13 residues. In germline, CDR1 is DFQATT, CDR2 SNEGSKA (reference sequence). The chain's CDR3 is CSATGTGGEAQYF. CDR3 nucleotides: TGCAGTGCAACCGGGACAGGGGGAGAGGCCCAGTACTTC.

The rearrangement uses TRBV2 and TRBJ2-5; D is uncertain. Germline CDR1 reads SNHLY; CDR2 reads FYNNEI. V was clipped by 7 bases and J by 4 bases, with 7 bases between them. CDR3 length: 11 residues. The CDR3 nucleotides read TGTGCCAGCAAGACCCTAGAGACCCAGTACTTC. Its translation is CASKTLETQYF.

V and J are TRBV7-2 and TRBJ2-7; a weak D match, TRBD2 (6 bases). The CDR3 is 14 amino acids. CDR1 and CDR2 (germline): SGHTA, FQGNSA. Trimming took 8 bases from V and 9 from J, leaving 23 bases between them. CDR3 coding DNA: TGTGCCAGCCTTGCATTCGCGGCCGGGGGAGGGCAGTACTTC. This gives the protein CASLAFAAGGGQYF.

This sequence joins TRBV7-9 and TRBJ2-3; D gene uncertain. The CDR3 is 13 residues long. Trimming stripped 1 base from V and 4 bases from J, with 6 bases between. The germline V gene encodes CDR1 SEHNR and CDR2 FQNEAQ (reference sequence). CDR3: CASSLVTPDTQYF. Written as DNA, the CDR3 is TGTGCCAGCAGCTTAGTCACCCCAGATACGCAGTATTTT.

This clonotype was seen more than once but under ten times. The chain employs TRBV7-2 and TRBJ2-1; weak D call: TRBD1 (5 bases). Germline lookup yields CDR1 SGHTA and CDR2 FQGNSA. The V gene lost 5 bases and the J gene lost 3 bases, with 11 bases spanning the gap. CDR3 length: 14 residues. In nucleotides, the CDR3 is TGTGCCAGCAGCCGCCGGACAAACTACAATGAGCAGTTCTTC. Translation gives CASSRRTNYNEQFF.

This clonotype was recorded a few times. The chain recombines TRBV6-5 with TRBJ1-1; 7 bases agree with TRBD1. Per germline, CDR1 MNHEY and CDR2 SVGAGI. This CDR3 contains 14 residues. Trimming cost V 0 bases and J 3 bases; bases outside gene matches: 1. CDR3 sequence reads: CASSYSDRYTEAFF. DNA for the CDR3: TGTGCCAGCAGTTACTCGGACAGGTACACTGAAGCTTTCTTT.

The genes are TRBV7-2 and TRBJ1-5, with D unclear. The germline V gene encodes CDR1 SGHTA and CDR2 FQGNSA. The CDR3 spans 12 residues. Trimming left V 3 bases short and J 7 bases short, with 7 bases between. This CDR3 is CASSFPRQPQHF. The CDR3 DNA sequence: TGTGCCAGCAGCTTTCCAAGGCAGCCCCAGCATTTT. Supplemented by reference TRBV7-2 and TRBJ1-5, the full variable domain reads GAGVSQSPSNKVTEKGKDVELRCDPISGHTALYWYRQSLGQGLEFLIYFQGNSAPDKSGLPSDRFSAERTGGSVSTLTIQRTQQEDSAVYLCASSFPRQPQHFGDGTRLSIL.

This chain connects TRBV20-1 to TRBJ2-7; perhaps TRBD2 as D (5 bases). The CDR3 totals 16 residues. In germline, CDR1 is DFQATT, CDR2 SNEGSKA (reference sequence). Trimming left V 0 bases short and J 0 bases short, with 15 bases between. The CDR3 DNA is TGCAGTGCTAGAGATCTCGGTAGCGATTACTCCTACGAGCAGTACTTC. Encoded protein: CSARDLGSDYSYEQYF.